A selection of T cell receptor beta chains follows, all from one sample in a study of human T cells and chemical hapten exposure. TCRdb re-called the RACE reads with MiXCR, one entry per CDR3 protein. Of a few hundred thousand distinct CDR3 sequences in the sample, nearly 6.5% were seen once. The specimen was whole blood, collected in connection with sensitization to the hapten diphenylcyclopropenone (DPC). The receptors were sampled from a woman aged 18-29 years with alopecia areata. Some clones in this sample may be carry-over from other donors' samples. Both conserved end residues are part of each CDR3. The order of the fields is J gene, D gene, V gene, clone size, CDR3 protein, CDR3 DNA. A D gene is named only where the DNA matches it firmly. Not every row has a clone size; where given, it reads once, few, many or a size class.

j_gene: TRBJ1-5
d_gene: .
v_gene: TRBV10-3
abundance: .
CDR3aa: CAISEQQGSNQPQHF
CDR3nt: TGTGCCATCAGTGAACAACAGGGAAGCAATCAGCCCCAGCATTTT

j_gene: TRBJ1-6
d_gene: .
v_gene: TRBV6-8
abundance: .
CDR3aa: CASSYSGEGHRNSPLHF
CDR3nt: TGTGCCAGCAGTTACTCGGGAGAGGGGCACAGAAATTCACCCCTCCACTTT

j_gene: TRBJ2-4
d_gene: .
v_gene: TRBV28
abundance: many
CDR3aa: CASSDSVAKNIQYF
CDR3nt: TGTGCCAGCTCGGACAGCGTAGCCAAAAACATTCAGTACTTC

j_gene: TRBJ1-4
d_gene: .
v_gene: TRBV7-9
abundance: .
CDR3aa: CASSPDGPGEKLFF
CDR3nt: TGTGCCAGCAGCCCCGATGGCCCGGGAGAAAAACTGTTTTTT

j_gene: TRBJ2-7
d_gene: TRBD2
v_gene: TRBV28
abundance: few
CDR3aa: CASSPAYSGGSYEQYF
CDR3nt: TGTGCCAGCAGTCCTGCTTATAGCGGGGGCTCCTACGAGCAGTACTTC

j_gene: TRBJ2-7
d_gene: .
v_gene: TRBV5-6
abundance: many
CDR3aa: CASSLYSPPGGQYF
CDR3nt: TGTGCCAGCAGCTTGTATTCACCGCCCGGGGGGCAGTACTTC

j_gene: TRBJ2-6
d_gene: .
v_gene: TRBV28
abundance: few
CDR3aa: CASSDWDGSYGANVLTF
CDR3nt: TGTGCCAGCAGTGATTGGGACGGGAGTTATGGGGCCAACGTCCTGACTTTC

j_gene: TRBJ1-1
d_gene: .
v_gene: TRBV7-3
abundance: few
CDR3aa: CASSLQGAGLNTEAFF
CDR3nt: TGTGCCAGCAGCTTACAGGGCGCCGGCCTGAACACTGAAGCTTTCTTT

j_gene: TRBJ2-1
d_gene: .
v_gene: TRBV7-2
abundance: few
CDR3aa: CASSLAQKQFF
CDR3nt: TGTGCCAGCAGCTTAGCGCAGAAGCAGTTCTTC

j_gene: TRBJ1-6
d_gene: .
v_gene: TRBV6-2/TRBV6-3
abundance: few
CDR3aa: CASSYPTIDRSSYNSPLHF
CDR3nt: TGTGCCAGCAGTTACCCAACTATAGACCGGAGCTCCTATAATTCACCCCTCCACTTT

j_gene: TRBJ2-7
d_gene: .
v_gene: TRBV19
abundance: .
CDR3aa: CASSLSGEWRGHEQYF
CDR3nt: TGTGCCAGTAGTCTATCGGGGGAGTGGAGAGGGCACGAGCAGTACTTC